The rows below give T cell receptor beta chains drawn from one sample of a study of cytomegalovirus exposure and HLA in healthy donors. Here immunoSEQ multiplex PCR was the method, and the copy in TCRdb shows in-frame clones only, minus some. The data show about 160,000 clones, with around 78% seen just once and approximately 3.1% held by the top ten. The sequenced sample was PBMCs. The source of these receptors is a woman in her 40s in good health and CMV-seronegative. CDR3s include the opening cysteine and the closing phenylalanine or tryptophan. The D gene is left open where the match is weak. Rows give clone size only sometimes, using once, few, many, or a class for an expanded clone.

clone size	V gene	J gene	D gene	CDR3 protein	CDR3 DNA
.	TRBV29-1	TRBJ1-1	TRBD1	CSVLTGGLSEAFF	TGCAGCGTCCTGACAGGGGGCCTAAGTGAAGCTTTCTTT
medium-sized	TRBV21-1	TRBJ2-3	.	CASSNPPDRVPDTQYF	TGTGCCAGCAGCAACCCCCCGGACAGGGTGCCAGATACGCAGTATTTT
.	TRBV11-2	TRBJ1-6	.	CASSPVAVSPLHF	TGTGCCAGCAGCCCCGTGGCAGTTTCACCCCTCCACTTT
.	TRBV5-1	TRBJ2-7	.	CASSLASTPTYEQYF	TGCGCCAGCAGCTTGGCTAGCACCCCTACCTACGAGCAGTACTTC
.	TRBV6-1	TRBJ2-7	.	CASSEGGPLYEQYF	TGTGCCAGCAGTGAAGGGGGGCCCCTATACGAGCAGTACTTC
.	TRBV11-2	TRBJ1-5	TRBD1	CASSLNRGQPQHF	TGTGCCAGCAGCTTGAACAGGGGGCAGCCCCAGCATTTT
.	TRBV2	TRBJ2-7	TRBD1	CASRYTGGEQYF	TGTGCCAGCAGATACACAGGGGGCGAGCAGTACTTC
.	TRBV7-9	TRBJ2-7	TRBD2	CASSVSGAAVEQYF	TGTGCCAGCAGCGTTAGCGGGGCGGCCGTCGAGCAGTACTTC
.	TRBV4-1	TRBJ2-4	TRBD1	CASSQGGQGSAKNIQYF	TGCGCCAGCAGCCAGGGGGGACAGGGGAGTGCCAAAAACATTCAGTACTTC
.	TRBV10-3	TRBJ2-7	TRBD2	CAITDSGGPTYEQYF	TGTGCCATCACTGATAGCGGGGGGCCCACCTACGAGCAGTACTTC
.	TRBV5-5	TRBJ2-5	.	CASSFRAEETQYF	TGTGCCAGCAGCTTCAGAGCGGAAGAGACCCAGTACTTC
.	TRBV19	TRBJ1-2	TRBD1	CASIARQGGYGYTF	TGTGCCAGTATTGCCCGACAGGGGGGGTATGGCTACACCTTC
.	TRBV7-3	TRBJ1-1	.	CASSLTSGVEAFF	TGTGCCAGCAGCTTAACGTCCGGGGTTGAAGCTTTCTTT
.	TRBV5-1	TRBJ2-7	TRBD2	CASSLAAGVFYEQYF	TGCGCCAGCAGCTTGGCAGCGGGGGTGTTCTACGAGCAGTACTTC
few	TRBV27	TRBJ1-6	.	CASSLGGGIDSPLHF	TGTGCCAGCAGTTTAGGGGGGGGAATAGATTCACCCCTCCACTTT
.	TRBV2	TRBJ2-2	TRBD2	CASTRGALNTGELFF	TGTGCCAGCACGCGGGGGGCCTTGAACACCGGGGAGCTGTTTTTT
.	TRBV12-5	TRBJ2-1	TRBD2	CASGLVLTGGHNEQFF	TGTGCTAGTGGTTTGGTACTGACGGGGGGTCACAATGAGCAGTTCTTC
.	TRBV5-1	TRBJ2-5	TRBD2	CASSLGTSGGYGTQYF	TGCGCCAGCAGCTTGGGGACTAGCGGGGGGTATGGGACCCAGTACTTC
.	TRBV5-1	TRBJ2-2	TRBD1	CASSLYGATGQGNTGELFF	TGCGCCAGCAGCTTGTACGGAGCCACCGGACAGGGAAATACCGGGGAGCTGTTTTTT
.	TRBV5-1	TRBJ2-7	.	CASSADSLYEQYF	TGCGCCAGCAGCGCCGACAGTTTATACGAGCAGTACTTC
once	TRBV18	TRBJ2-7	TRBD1	CASSEDRGYEQYF	TGTGCCAGCTCAGAAGACAGGGGCTACGAGCAGTACTTC
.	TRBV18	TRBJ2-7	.	CASSLRDTQGQYF	TGTGCCAGCTCACTCCGGGACACCCAAGGGCAGTACTTC
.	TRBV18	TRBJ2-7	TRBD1	CASSRTGGPYEQYF	TGTGCCAGCTCTAGGACAGGGGGCCCCTACGAGCAGTACTTC
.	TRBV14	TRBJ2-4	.	CASSQAGSNIQYF	TGTGCCAGCAGCCAAGCAGGGTCAAACATTCAGTACTTC
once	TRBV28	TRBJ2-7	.	CASRKGGEEQYF	TGTGCCAGCCGCAAAGGGGGGGAGGAGCAGTACTTC
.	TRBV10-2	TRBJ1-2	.	CASSETNLRDGYTF	TGCGCCAGCAGTGAGACAAACCTACGGGATGGCTACACCTTC
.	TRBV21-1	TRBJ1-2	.	CASRVLEDGYTF	TGTGCCAGCCGAGTCTTAGAGGATGGCTACACCTTC
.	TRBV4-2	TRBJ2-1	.	CASSQGAVSYNEQFF	TGTGCCAGCAGCCAAGGGGCAGTTTCGTACAATGAGCAGTTCTTC
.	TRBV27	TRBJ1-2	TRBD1	CASSQGQGAYGYTF	TGTGCCAGCAGTCAAGGACAGGGGGCCTATGGCTACACCTTC
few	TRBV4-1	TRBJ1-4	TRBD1	CASSQPRDRLWKLFF	TGCGCCAGCAGCCAACCCCGGGACAGGTTATGGAAACTGTTTTTT
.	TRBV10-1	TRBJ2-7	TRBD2	CASPPGTHAGTSALPFYEQYF	TGCGCCAGTCCTCCGGGCACGCATGCCGGGACTAGCGCCCTCCCCTTCTACGAGCAGTACTTC
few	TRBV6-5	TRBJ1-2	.	CASSTPDRNGYGYTF	TGTGCCAGCAGTACACCAGACAGGAATGGATATGGCTACACCTTC
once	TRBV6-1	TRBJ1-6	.	CASSVGSVYSPLHF	TGTGCCAGCAGTGTCGGGAGCGTATATTCACCCCTCCACTTT
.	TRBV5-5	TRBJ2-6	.	CASSLVGADSTFSGANVLTF	TGTGCCAGCAGCTTGGTAGGTGCGGACTCTACCTTCTCTGGGGCCAACGTCCTGACTTTC
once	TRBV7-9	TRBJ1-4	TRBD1	CASSLGDREGEKLFF	TGTGCCAGCAGCTTAGGGGACAGGGAAGGAGAAAAACTGTTTTTT
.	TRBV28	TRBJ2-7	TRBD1	CASRSGQGRPNYEQYF	TGTGCCAGCAGGTCGGGACAGGGAAGGCCAAACTACGAGCAGTACTTC
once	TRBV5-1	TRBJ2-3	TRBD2	CASSLAGGATDTQYF	TGCGCCAGCAGCTTGGCCGGGGGGGCAACAGATACGCAGTATTTT
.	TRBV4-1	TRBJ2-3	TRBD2	CASSQGAAGGLTDTQYF	TGCGCCAGCAGCCAAGGGGCAGCGGGGGGCCTCACAGATACGCAGTATTTT
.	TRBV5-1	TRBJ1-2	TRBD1	CASSLGQWDSYGYTF	TGCGCCAGCAGCTTGGGGCAATGGGACAGCTATGGCTACACCTTC
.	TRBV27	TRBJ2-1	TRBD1	CASWDRVQGEQFF	TGTGCCAGCTGGGACAGGGTGCAAGGTGAGCAGTTCTTC
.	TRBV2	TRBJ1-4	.	CASSYSATNEKLFF	TGTGCCAGCAGCTACAGTGCAACTAATGAAAAACTGTTTTTT
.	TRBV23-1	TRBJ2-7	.	CASSQPTGDEQYF	TGCGCCAGCAGTCAGCCGACAGGAGACGAGCAGTACTTC
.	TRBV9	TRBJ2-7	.	CASSVVSGSYEQYF	TGTGCCAGCAGCGTAGTTAGCGGTAGCTACGAGCAGTACTTC
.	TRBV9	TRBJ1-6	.	CASRQGGSPLHF	TGTGCCAGCCGTCAGGGTGGTTCACCCCTCCACTTT
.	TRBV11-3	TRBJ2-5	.	CASSRRGQETQYF	TGTGCCAGCAGCCGCAGGGGCCAAGAGACCCAGTACTTC
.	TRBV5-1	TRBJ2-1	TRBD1	CASSSGTGAYNEQFF	TGCGCCAGTTCCTCCGGGACAGGGGCTTACAATGAGCAGTTCTTC
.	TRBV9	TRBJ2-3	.	CASGGGRVTDTQYF	TGTGCCAGCGGGGGGGGCAGGGTCACAGATACGCAGTATTTT
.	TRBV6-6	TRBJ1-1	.	CASSYSGTSAAFF	TGTGCCAGCAGTTACTCGGGGACTAGCGCGGCTTTCTTT
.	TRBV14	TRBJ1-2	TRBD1	CASSSYGTANYGYTF	TGTGCCAGCAGTTCCTACGGGACAGCTAACTATGGCTACACCTTC
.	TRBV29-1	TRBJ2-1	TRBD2	CSVERLAGNEQFF	TGCAGCGTTGAACGCCTAGCGGGCAATGAGCAGTTCTTC
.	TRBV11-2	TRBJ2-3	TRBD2	CASSLNPRGGITDTQYF	TGTGCCAGCAGCTTGAATCCGCGGGGGGGCATCACAGATACGCAGTATTTT